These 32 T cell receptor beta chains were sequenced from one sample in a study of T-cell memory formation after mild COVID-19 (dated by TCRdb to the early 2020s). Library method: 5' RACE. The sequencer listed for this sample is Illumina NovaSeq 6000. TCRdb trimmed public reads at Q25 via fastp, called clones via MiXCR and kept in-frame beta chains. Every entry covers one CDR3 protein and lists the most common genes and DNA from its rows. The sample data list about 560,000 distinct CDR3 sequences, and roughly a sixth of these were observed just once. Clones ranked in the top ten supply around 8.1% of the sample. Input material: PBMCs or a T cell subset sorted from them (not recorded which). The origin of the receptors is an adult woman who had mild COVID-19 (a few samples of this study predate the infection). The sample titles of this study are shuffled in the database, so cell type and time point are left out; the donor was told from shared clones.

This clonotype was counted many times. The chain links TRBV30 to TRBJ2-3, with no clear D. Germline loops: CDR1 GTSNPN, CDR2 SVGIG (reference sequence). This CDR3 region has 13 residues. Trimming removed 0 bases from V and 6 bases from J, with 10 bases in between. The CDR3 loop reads CAWSVRIRDTQYF. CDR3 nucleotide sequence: TGTGCCTGGAGTGTACGTATCAGGGATACGCAGTATTTT.

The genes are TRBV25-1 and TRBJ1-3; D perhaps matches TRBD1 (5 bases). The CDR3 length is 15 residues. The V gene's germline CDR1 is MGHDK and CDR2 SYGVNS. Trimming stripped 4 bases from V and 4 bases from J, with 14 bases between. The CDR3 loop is CASSASSGSGNTIYF. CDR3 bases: TGTGCCAGCAGTGCCTCGTCAGGGTCCGGAAACACCATATATTTT. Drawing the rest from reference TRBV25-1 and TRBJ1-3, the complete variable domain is EADIYQTPRYLVIGTGKKITLECSQTMGHDKMYWYQQDPGMELHLIHYSYGVNSTEKGDLSSESTVSRIRTEHFPLTLESARPSHTSQYLCASSASSGSGNTIYFGEGSWLTVV.

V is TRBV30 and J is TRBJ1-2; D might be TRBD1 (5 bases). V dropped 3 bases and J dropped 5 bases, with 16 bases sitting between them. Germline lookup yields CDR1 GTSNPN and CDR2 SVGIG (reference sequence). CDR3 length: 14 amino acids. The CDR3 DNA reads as TGTGCCTGGAGCTGGACGGGGCTAATTTATGGCTACACCTTC. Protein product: CAWSWTGLIYGYTF.

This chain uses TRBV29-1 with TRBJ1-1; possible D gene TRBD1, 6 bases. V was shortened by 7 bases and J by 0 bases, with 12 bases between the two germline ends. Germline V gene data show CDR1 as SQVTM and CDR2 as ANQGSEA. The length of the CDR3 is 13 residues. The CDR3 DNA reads TGCAGCGACGGGGGGCTGTTGAACACTGAAGCTTTCTTT. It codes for CSDGGLLNTEAFF.

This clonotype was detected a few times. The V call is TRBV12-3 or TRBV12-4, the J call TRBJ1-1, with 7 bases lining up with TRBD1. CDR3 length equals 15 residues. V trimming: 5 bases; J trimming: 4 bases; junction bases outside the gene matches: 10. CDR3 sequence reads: CASSLTQGVATEAFF. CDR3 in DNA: TGTGCCAGCAGTCTCACGCAGGGGGTGGCCACTGAAGCTTTCTTT.

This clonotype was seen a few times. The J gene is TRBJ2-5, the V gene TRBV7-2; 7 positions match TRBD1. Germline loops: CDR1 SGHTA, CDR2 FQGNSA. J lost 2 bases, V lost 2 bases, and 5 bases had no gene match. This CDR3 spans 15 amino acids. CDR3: CASSLNPGQQETQYF. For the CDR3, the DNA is TGTGCCAGCAGCTTAAACCCGGGACAGCAAGAGACCCAGTACTTC.

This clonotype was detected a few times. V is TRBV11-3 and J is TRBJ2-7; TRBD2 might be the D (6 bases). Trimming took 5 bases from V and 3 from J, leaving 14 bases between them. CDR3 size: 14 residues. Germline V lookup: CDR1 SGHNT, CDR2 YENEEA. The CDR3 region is CASSRREWGYEQYF. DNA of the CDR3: TGTGCCAGCAGCCGCCGGGAGTGGGGCTACGAGCAGTACTTC.

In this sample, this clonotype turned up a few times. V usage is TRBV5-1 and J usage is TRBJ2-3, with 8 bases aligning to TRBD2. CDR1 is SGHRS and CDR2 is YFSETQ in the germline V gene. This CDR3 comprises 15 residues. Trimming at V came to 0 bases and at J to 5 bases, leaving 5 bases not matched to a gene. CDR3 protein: CASSLAPGGQDTQYF. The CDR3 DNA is TGCGCCAGCAGCTTGGCCCCGGGGGGGCAAGATACGCAGTATTTT.

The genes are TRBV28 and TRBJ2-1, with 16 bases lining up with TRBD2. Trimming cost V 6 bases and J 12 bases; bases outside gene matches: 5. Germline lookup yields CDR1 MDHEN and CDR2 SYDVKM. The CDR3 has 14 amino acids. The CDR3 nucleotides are TGTGCCAGCAGGCCGGGACTAGCGGGAGGGTGGCAGTTCTTC. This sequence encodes CASRPGLAGGWQFF.

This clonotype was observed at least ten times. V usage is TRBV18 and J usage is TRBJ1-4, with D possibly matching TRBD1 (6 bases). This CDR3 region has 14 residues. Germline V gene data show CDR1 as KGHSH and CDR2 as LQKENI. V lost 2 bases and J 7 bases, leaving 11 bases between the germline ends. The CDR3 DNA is TGTGCCAGCTCACCATACAGGGAAAGTGAAAAACTGTTTTTT. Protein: CASSPYRESEKLFF.

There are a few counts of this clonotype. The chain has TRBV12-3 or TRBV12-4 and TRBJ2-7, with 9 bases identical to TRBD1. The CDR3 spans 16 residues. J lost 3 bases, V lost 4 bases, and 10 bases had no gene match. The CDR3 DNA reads TGTGCCAGCAGTTCCGTCTTGGGACAGGGAGGCTACGAGCAGTACTTC. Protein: CASSSVLGQGGYEQYF.

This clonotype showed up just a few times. Here the CDR3 DNA reads TGTGCCAGCAGCTTACAAGGGTCCCCACTATACGAGCAGTACTTC. It is translated as CASSLQGSPLYEQYF. The rearrangement joins TRBV7-3 to TRBJ2-7; D is uncertain. CDR3 length: 15 residues. Looked up from germline, CDR1 is SGHTA and CDR2 is FQGTGA. Trimming shortened V by 2 bases and J by 4 bases, and 15 bases separated the two germline ends.

This chain's CDR3 is CASSLDPVREQFF. DNA for the CDR3: TGTGCCAGCAGCTTGGACCCCGTTCGCGAGCAGTTCTTC. The V and J genes are TRBV7-2 and TRBJ2-1; D is undetermined. V was clipped by 3 bases and J by 10 bases, with 13 bases between them. This CDR3 region has 13 residues. Germline lookup yields CDR1 SGHTA and CDR2 FQGNSA.

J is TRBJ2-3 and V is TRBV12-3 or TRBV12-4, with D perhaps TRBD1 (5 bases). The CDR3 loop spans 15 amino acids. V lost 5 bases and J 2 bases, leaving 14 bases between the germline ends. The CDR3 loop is CASSTYRGATDTQYF. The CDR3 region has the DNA TGTGCCAGCAGTACGTATAGGGGCGCCACAGATACGCAGTATTTT.

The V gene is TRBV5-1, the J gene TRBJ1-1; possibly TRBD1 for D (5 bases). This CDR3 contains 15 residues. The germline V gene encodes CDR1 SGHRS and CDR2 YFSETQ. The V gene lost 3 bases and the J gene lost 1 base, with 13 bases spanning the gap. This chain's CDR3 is CASSSNAGGNTEAFF. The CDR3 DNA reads TGCGCCAGCAGCTCTAACGCTGGGGGGAACACTGAAGCTTTCTTT.

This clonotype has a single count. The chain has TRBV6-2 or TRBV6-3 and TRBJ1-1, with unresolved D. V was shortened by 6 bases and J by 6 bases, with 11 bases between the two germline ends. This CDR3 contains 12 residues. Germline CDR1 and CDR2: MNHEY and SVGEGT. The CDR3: CASSRMSAEAFF. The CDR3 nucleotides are TGTGCCAGCAGCAGGATGTCTGCTGAAGCTTTCTTT.

CDR3 DNA: TGCGCCAGCACAGGACAGGGACAAGATACGCAGTATTTT. This encodes CASTGQGQDTQYF. The chain links TRBV10-2 to TRBJ2-3; the match to TRBD1 covers 8 bases. Trimming at V came to 7 bases and at J to 5 bases, leaving 5 bases not matched to a gene. Germline CDR1 reads WSHSY; CDR2 reads SAAADI. There are 13 residues in the CDR3.

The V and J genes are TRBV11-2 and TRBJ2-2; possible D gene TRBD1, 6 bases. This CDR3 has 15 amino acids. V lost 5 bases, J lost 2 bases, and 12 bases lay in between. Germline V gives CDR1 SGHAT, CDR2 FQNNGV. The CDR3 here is CASSRYRANTGELFF. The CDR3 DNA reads TGTGCCAGCAGCCGATACAGGGCCAACACCGGGGAGCTGTTTTTT.

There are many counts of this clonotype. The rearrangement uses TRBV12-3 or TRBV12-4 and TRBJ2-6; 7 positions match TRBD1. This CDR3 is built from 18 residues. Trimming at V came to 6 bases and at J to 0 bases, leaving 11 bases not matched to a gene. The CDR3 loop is CASRHRDSEFSGANVLTF. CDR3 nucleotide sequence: TGTGCCAGCAGGCACCGGGACAGTGAATTCTCTGGGGCCAACGTCCTGACTTTC.

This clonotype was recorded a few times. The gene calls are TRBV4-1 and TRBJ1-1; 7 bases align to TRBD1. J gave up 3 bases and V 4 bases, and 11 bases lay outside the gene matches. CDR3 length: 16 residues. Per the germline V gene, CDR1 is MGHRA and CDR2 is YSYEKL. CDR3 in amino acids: CASSLRFGQADTEAFF. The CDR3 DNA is TGCGCCAGCAGCCTGCGTTTCGGACAGGCGGACACTGAAGCTTTCTTT.

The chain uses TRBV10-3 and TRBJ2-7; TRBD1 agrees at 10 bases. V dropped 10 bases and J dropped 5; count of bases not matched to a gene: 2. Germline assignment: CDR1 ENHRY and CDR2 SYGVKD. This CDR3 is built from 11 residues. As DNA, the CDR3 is TGTGCCACGACAGGGGGCCACGAGCAGTACTTC. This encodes CATTGGHEQYF.

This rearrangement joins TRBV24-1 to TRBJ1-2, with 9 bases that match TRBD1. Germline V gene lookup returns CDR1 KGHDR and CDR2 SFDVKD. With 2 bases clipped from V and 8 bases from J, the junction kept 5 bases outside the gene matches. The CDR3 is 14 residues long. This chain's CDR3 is CATSDSGQGVGYTF. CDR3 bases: TGTGCCACCAGTGATTCGGGACAGGGTGTGGGCTACACCTTC.

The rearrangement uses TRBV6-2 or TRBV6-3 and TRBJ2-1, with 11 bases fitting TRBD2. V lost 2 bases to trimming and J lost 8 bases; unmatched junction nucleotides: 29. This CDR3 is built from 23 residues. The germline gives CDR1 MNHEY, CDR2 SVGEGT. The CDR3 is CASSYPERVLAGGVESRWDEQFF. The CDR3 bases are TGTGCCAGCAGTTACCCCGAACGTGTGCTAGCGGGAGGAGTTGAAAGCCGGTGGGATGAGCAGTTCTTC.

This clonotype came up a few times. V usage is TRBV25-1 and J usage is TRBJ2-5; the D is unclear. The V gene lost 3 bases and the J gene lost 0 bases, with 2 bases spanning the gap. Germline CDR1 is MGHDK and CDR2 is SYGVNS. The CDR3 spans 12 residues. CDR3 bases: TGTGCCAGCAGTGACAACCAAGAGACCCAGTACTTC. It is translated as CASSDNQETQYF.

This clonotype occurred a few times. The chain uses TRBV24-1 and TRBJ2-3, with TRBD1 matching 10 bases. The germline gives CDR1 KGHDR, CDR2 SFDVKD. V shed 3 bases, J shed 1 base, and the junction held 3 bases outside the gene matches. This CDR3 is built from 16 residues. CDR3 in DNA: TGTGCCACCAGTGATCCAGGGACAGGGGGCACAGATACGCAGTATTTT. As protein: CATSDPGTGGTDTQYF.

The CDR3 reads CASSLSPRGSSYEQYV. CDR3 sequence (DNA): TGCGCCAGCAGCTTGTCCCCCAGGGGGAGCTCCTACGAGCAGTACGTC. The V and J genes are TRBV5-1 and TRBJ2-7; 7 bases are shared with TRBD1. V was pared by 1 base and J by 0 bases, with 7 bases of the junction left unmatched. Germline V CDR1 and CDR2: SGHRS, YFSETQ. The CDR3 runs to 16 residues.

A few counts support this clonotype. CDR3 in amino acids: CASSPRGSSSRGYTF. As DNA, the CDR3 is TGTGCCAGCAGTCCCAGGGGGTCCTCGAGTCGTGGCTACACCTTC. The J gene is TRBJ1-2, the V gene TRBV6-5; 7 bases are a match to TRBD1. Trimming removed 5 bases from V and 7 bases from J; junction bases left unmatched: 13. This CDR3 has 15 amino acids. Germline CDR1 MNHEY, CDR2 SVGAGI.

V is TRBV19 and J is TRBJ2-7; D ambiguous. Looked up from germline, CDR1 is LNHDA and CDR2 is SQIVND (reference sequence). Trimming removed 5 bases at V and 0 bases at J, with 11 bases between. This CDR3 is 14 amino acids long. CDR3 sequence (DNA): TGTGCCAGTAGTCGTGACTCGAGCTCCTACGAGCAGTACTTC. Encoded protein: CASSRDSSSYEQYF.

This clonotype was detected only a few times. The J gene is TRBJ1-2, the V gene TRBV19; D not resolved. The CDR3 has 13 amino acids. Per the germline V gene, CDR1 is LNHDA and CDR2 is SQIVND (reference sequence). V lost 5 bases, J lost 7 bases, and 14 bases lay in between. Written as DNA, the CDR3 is TGTGCCAGTAGTGTGGACCGGATCGGTGGCTACACCTTC. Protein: CASSVDRIGGYTF. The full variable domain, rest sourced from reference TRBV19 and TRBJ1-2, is DGGITQSPKYLFRKEGQNVTLSCEQNLNHDAMYWYRQDPGQGLRLIYYSQIVNDFQKGDIAEGYSVSREKKESFPLTVTSAQKNPTAFYLCASSVDRIGGYTFGSGTRLTVV.

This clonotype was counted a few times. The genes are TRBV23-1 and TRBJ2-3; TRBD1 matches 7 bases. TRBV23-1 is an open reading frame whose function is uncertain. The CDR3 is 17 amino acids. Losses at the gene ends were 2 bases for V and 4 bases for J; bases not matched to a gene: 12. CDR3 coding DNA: TGCGCCAGCAGTCAAACCCGGGACAGTTCCAGGGCAGATACGCAGTATTTT. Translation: CASSQTRDSSRADTQYF.

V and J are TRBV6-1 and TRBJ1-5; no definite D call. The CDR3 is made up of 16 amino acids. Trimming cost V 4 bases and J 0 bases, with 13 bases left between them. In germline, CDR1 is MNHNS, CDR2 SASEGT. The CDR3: CASSVSSGVSNQPQHF. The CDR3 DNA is TGTGCCAGCAGTGTGTCCAGTGGGGTTAGCAATCAGCCCCAGCATTTT.

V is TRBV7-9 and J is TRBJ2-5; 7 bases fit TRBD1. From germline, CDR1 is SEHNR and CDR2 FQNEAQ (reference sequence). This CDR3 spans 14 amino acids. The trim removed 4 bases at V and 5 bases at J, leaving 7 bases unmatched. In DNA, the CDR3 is TGTGCCAGCAGCTGGACAGGCCTTGAGGAGACCCAGTACTTC. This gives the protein CASSWTGLEETQYF.